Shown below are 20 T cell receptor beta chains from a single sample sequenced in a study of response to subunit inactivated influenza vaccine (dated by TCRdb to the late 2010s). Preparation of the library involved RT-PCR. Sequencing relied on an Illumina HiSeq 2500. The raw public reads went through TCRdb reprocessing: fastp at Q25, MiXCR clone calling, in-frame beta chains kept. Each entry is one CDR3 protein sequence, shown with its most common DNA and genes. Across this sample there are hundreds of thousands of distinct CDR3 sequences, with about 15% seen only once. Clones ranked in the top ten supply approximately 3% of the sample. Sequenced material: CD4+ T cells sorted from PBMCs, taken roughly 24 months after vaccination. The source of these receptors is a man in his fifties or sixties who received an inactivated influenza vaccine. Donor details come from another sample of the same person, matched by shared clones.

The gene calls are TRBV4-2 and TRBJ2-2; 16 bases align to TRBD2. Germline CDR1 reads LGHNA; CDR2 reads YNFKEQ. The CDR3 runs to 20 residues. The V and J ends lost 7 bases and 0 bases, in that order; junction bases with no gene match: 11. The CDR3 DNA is TGTGCCAGCACGCGGGTCTTCGGGACTAGCGGGAGGGCGAACACCGGGGAGCTGTTTTTT. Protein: CASTRVFGTSGRANTGELFF.

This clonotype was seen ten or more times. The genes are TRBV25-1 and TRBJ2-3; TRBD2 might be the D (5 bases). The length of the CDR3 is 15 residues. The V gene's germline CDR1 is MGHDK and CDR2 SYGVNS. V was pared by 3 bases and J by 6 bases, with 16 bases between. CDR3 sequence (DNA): TGTGCCAGCAGTGATTCCAGTCAGAGGAGGGATACGCAGTATTTT. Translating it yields CASSDSSQRRDTQYF.

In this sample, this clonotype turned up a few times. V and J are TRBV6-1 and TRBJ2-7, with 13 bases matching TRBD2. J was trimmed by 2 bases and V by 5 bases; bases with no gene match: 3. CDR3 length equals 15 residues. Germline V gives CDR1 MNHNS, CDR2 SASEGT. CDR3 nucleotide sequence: TGTGCCAGCAGTCCCGGGACTAGCGGGACCTACGAGCAGTACTTC. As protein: CASSPGTSGTYEQYF.

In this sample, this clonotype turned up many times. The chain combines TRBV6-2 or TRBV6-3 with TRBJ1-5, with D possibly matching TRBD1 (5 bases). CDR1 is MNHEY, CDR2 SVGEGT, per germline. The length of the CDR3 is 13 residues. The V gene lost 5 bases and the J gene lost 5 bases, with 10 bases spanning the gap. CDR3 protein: CASSQGRYQPQHF. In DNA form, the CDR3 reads TGTGCCAGCAGTCAGGGACGGTATCAGCCCCAGCATTTT.

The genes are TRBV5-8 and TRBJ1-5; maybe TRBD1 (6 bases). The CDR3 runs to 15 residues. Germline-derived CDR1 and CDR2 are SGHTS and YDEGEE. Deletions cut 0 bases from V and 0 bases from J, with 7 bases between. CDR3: CASSLGQVSNQPQHF. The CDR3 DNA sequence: TGTGCCAGCAGCTTGGGACAGGTTAGCAATCAGCCCCAGCATTTT.

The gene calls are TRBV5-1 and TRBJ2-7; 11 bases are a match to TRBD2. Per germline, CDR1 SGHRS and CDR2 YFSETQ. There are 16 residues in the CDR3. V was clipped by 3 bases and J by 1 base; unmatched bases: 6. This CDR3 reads CASSSLTSGASYEQYF. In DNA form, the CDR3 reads TGCGCCAGCAGCTCCTTGACTAGCGGGGCATCCTACGAGCAGTACTTC.

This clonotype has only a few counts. CDR3 sequence reads: CASSSAGTSFMETQYF. CDR3 DNA: TGTGCCAGCAGCTCCGCCGGGACTAGCTTTATGGAGACCCAGTACTTC. The V and J genes are TRBV13 and TRBJ2-5; TRBD2 agrees at 9 bases. Per germline, CDR1 PRHDT and CDR2 FYEKMQ (reference sequence). CDR3 length: 16 residues. The J segment lost 5 bases and the V segment lost 4 bases, leaving 11 bases of the junction unmatched.

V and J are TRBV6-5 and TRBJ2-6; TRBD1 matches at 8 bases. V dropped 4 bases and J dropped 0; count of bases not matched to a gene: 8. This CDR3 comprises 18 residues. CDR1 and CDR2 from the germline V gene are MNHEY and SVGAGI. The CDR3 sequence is CASSSWTGSFSGANVLTF. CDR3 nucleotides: TGTGCCAGCAGTTCCTGGACAGGGAGTTTCTCTGGGGCCAACGTCCTGACTTTC.

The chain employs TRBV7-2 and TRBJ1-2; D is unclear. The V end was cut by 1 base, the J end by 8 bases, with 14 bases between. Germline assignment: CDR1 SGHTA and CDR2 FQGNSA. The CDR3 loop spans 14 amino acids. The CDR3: CASSLGLQLPGYTF. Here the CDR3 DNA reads TGTGCCAGCAGCTTAGGACTCCAGTTACCCGGCTACACCTTC.

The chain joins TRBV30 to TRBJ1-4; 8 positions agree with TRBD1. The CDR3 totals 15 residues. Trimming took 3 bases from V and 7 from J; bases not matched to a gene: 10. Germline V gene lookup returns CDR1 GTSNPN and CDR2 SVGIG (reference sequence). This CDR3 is CAWRRFRGLGEKLFF. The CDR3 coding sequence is TGTGCCTGGAGACGTTTCAGGGGGCTAGGTGAAAAACTGTTTTTT.

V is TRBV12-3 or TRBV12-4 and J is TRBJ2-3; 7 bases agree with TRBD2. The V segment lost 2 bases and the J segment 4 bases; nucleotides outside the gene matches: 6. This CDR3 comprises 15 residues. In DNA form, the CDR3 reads TGTGCCAGCAGTTTAACTAGCGATGGATCAGATACGCAGTATTTT. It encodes CASSLTSDGSDTQYF.

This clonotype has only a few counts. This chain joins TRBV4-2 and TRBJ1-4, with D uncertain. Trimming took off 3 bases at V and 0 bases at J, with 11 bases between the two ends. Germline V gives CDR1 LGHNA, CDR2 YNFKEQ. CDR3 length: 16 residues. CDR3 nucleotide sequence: TGTGCCAGCAGCCAGGGTGGAGACACAACTAATGAAAAACTGTTTTTT. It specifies CASSQGGDTTNEKLFF.

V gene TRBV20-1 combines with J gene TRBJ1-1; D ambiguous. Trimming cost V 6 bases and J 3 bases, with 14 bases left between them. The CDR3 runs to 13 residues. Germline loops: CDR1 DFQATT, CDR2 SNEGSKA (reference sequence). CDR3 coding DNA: TGCAGTGCACGAGCCCGGCAGCACACTGAAGCTTTCTTT. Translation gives CSARARQHTEAFF.

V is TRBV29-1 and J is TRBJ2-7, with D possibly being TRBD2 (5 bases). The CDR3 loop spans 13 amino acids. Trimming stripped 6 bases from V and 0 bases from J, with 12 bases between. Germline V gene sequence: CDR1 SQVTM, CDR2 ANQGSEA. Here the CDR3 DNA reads TGCAGCGTGTCCCCGGGGAACTCCTACGAGCAGTACTTC. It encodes CSVSPGNSYEQYF.

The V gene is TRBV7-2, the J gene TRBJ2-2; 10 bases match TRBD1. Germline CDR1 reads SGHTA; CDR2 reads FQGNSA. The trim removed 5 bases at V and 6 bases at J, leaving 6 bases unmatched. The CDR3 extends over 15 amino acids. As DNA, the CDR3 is TGTGCCAGCAGCCTGACAGGGGGCACCGCCGGGGAGCTGTTTTTT. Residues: CASSLTGGTAGELFF. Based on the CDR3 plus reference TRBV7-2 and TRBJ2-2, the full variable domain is GAGVSQSPSNKVTEKGKDVELRCDPISGHTALYWYRQSLGQGLEFLIYFQGNSAPDKSGLPSDRFSAERTGGSVSTLTIQRTQQEDSAVYLCASSLTGGTAGELFFGEGSRLTVL.

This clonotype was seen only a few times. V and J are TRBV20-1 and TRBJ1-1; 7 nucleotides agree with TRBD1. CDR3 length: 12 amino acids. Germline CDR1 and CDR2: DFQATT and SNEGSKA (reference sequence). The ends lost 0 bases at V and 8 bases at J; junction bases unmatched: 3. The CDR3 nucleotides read TGCAGTGCTAGAGACCCGGGACAGGAAGCTTTCTTT. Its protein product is CSARDPGQEAFF.

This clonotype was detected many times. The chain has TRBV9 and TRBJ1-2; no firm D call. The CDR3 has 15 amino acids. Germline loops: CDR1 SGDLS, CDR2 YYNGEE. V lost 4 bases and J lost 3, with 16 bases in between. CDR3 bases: TGTGCCAGCAGCCCACTTGGTGGGATCGACTATGGCTACACCTTC. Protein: CASSPLGGIDYGYTF. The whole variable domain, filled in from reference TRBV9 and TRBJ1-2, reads DSGVTQTPKHLITATGQRVTLRCSPRSGDLSVYWYQQSLDQGLQFLIQYYNGEERAKGNILERFSAQQFPDLHSELNLSSLELGDSALYFCASSPLGGIDYGYTFGSGTRLTVV.

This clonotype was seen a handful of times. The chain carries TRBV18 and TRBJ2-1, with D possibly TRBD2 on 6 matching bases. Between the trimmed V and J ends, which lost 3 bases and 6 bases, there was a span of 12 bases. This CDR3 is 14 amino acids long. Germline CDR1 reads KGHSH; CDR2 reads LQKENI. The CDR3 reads CASSPNGGPNEQFF. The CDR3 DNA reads TGTGCCAGCTCACCCAACGGGGGACCCAATGAGCAGTTCTTC.

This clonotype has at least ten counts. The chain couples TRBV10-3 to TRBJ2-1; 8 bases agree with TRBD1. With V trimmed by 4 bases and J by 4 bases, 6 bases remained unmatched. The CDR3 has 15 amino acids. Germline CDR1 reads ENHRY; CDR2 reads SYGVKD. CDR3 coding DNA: TGTGCCATCAGTGGACAGGGGAATAATTACAATGAGCAGTTCTTC. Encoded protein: CAISGQGNNYNEQFF.

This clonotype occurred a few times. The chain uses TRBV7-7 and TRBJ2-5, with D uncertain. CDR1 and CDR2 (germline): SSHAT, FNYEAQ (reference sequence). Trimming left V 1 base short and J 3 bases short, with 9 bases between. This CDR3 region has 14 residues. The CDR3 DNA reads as TGTGCCAGCAGCTTAGATGTAGGCGAAGAGACCCAGTACTTC. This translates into CASSLDVGEETQYF.